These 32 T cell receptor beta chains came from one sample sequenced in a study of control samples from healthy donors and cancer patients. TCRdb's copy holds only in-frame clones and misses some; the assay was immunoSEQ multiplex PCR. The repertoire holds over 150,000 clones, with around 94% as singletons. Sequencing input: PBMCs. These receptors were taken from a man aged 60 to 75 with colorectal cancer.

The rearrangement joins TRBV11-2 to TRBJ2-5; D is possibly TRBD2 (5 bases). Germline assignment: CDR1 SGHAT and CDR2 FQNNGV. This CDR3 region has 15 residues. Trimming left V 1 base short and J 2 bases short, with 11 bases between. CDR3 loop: CASSLVIGDQETQYF. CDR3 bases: TGTGCCAGCAGCTTAGTAATCGGGGATCAAGAGACCCAGTACTTC.

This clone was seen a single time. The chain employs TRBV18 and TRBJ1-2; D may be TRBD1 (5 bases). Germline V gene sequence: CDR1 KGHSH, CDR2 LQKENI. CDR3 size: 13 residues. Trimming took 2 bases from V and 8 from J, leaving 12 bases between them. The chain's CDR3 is CASSPGDPRGYTF. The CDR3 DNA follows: TGTGCCAGCTCACCAGGGGACCCAAGAGGCTACACCTTC.

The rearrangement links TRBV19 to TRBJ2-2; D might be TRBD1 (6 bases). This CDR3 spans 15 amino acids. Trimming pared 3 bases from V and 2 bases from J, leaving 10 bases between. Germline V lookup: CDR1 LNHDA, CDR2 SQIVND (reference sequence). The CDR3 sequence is CASSIRQDNTGELFF. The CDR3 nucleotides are TGTGCCAGTAGTATCCGACAGGATAACACCGGGGAGCTGTTTTTT.

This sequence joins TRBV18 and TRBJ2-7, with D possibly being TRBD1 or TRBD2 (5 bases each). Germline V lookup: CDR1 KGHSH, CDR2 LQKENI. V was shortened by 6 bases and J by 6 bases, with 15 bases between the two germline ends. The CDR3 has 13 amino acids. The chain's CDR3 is CASSQDRDAEQYF. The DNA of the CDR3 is TGTGCCAGCTCCCAGGACCGGGACGCCGAGCAGTACTTC.

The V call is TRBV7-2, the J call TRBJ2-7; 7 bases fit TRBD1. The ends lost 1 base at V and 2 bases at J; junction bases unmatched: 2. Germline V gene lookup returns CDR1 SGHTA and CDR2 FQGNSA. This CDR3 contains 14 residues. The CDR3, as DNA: TGTGCCAGCAGCTTAGTCCAGGGGGCCTACGAGCAGTACTTC. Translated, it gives CASSLVQGAYEQYF.

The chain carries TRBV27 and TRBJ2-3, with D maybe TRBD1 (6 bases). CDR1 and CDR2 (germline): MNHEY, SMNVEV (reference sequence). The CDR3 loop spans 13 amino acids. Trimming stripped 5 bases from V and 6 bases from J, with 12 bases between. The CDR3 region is CASSGRDRDTQYF. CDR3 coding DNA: TGTGCCAGCAGTGGCCGTGACAGGGATACGCAGTATTTT.

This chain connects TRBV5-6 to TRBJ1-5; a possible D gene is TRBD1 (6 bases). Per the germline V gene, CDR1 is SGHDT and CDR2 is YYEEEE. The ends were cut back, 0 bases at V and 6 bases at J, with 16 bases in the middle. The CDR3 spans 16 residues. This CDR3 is CASSLETGYFGQPQHF. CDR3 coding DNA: TGTGCCAGCAGCTTGGAAACAGGGTATTTTGGTCAGCCCCAGCATTTT.

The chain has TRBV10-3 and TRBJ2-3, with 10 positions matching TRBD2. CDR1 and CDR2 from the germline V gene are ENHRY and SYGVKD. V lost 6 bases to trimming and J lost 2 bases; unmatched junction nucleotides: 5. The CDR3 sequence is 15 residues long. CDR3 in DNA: TGTGCCATCAGCCAACTAGCGGGGCTCACAGATACGCAGTATTTT. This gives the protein CAISQLAGLTDTQYF.

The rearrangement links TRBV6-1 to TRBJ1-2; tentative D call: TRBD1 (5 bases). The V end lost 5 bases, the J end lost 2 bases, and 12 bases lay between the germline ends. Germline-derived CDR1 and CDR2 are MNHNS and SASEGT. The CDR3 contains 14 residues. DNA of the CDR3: TGTGCCAGCAGTTCCAGGGAGACAAACTATGGCTACACCTTC. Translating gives CASSSRETNYGYTF.

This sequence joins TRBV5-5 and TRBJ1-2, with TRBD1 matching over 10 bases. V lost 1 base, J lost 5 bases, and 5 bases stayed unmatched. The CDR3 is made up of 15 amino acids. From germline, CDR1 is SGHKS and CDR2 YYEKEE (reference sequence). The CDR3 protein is CASSLPGQGVYGYTF. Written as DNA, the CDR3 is TGTGCCAGCAGCTTGCCCGGACAGGGGGTTTATGGCTACACCTTC.

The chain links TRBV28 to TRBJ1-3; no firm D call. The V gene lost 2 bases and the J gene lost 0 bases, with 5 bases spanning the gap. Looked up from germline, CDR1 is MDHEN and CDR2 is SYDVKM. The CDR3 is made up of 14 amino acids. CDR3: CASSLTPSGNTIYF. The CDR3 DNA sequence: TGTGCCAGCAGTTTAACACCCTCTGGAAACACCATATATTTT.

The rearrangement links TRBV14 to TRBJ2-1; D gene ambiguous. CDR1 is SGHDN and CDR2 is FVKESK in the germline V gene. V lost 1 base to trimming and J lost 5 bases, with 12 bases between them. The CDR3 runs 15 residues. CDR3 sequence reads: CASSQVRGGNNEQFF. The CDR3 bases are TGTGCCAGCAGCCAAGTTAGAGGTGGGAACAATGAGCAGTTCTTC.

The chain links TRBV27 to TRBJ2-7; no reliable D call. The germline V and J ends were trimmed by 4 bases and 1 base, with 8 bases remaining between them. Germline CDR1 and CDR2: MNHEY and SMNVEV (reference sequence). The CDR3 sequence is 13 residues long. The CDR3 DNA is TGTGCCAGCAGTTCCTCCGGGTCCTACGAGCAGTACTTC. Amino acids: CASSSSGSYEQYF.

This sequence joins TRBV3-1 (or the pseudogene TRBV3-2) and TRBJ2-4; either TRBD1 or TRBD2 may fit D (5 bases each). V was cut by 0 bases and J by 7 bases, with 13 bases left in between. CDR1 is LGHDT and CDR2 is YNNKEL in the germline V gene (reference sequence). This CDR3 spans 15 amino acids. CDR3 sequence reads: CASSQDTGRWNIQYF. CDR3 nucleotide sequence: TGTGCCAGCAGCCAAGATACGGGACGATGGAACATTCAGTACTTC.

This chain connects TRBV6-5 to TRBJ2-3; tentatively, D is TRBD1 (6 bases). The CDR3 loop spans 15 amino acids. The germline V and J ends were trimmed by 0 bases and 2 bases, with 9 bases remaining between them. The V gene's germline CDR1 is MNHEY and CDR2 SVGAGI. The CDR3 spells CASSYSYRATDTQYF. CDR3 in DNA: TGTGCCAGCAGTTACTCGTACAGGGCCACAGATACGCAGTATTTT.

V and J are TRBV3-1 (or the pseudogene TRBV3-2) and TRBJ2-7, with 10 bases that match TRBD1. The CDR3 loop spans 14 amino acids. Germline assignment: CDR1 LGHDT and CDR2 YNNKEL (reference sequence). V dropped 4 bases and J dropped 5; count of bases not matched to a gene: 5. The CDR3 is CASSPRDRGNEQYF. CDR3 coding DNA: TGTGCCAGCAGCCCCCGGGACAGGGGTAACGAGCAGTACTTC.

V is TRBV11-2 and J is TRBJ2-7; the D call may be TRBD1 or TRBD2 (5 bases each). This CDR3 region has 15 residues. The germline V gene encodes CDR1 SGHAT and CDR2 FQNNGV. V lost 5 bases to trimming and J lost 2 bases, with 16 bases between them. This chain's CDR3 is CASSPGTPGTYEQYF. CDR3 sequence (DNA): TGTGCCAGCAGCCCCGGGACGCCCGGGACCTACGAGCAGTACTTC.

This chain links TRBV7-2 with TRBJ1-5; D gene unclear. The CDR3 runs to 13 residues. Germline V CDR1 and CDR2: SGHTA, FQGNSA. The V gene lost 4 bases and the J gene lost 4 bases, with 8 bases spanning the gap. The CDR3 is CASSSQGNQPQHF. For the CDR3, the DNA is TGTGCCAGCAGCTCACAAGGTAATCAGCCCCAGCATTTT. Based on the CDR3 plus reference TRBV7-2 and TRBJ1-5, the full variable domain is GAGVSQSPSNKVTEKGKDVELRCDPISGHTALYWYRQSLGQGLEFLIYFQGNSAPDKSGLPSDRFSAERTGGSVSTLTIQRTQQEDSAVYLCASSSQGNQPQHFGDGTRLSIL.

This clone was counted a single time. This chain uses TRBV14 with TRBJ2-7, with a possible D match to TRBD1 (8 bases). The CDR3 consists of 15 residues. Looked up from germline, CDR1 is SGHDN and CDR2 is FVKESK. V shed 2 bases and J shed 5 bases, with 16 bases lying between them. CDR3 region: CASSQYRGGPNEQYF. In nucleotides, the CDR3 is TGTGCCAGCAGCCAATACAGGGGGGGTCCGAACGAGCAGTACTTC.

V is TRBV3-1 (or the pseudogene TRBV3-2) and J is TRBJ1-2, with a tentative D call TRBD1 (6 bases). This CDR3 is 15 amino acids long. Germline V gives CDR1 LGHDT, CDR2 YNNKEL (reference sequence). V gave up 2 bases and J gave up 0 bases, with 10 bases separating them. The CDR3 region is CASSQLQGANYGYTF. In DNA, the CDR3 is TGTGCCAGCAGCCAACTACAGGGAGCTAACTATGGCTACACCTTC.

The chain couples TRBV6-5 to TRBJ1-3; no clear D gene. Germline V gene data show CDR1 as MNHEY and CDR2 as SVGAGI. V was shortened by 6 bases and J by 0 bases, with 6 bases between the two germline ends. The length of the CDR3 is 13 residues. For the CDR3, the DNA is TGTGCCAGCAGGGCAAGCTCTGGAAACACCATATATTTT. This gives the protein CASRASSGNTIYF.

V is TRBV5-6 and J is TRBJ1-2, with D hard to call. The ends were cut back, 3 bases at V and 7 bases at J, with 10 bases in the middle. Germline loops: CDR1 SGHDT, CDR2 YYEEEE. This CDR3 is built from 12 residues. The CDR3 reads CASSWQEAGYTF. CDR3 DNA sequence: TGTGCCAGCAGCTGGCAGGAAGCTGGCTACACCTTC.

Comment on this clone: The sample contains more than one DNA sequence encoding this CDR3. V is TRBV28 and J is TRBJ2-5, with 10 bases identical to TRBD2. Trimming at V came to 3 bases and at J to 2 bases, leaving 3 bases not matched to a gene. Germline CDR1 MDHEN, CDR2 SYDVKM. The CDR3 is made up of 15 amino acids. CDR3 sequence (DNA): TGTGCCAGCAGTTTGAGTAGCGGGGGGCAAGAGACCCAGTACTTC. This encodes CASSLSSGGQETQYF.

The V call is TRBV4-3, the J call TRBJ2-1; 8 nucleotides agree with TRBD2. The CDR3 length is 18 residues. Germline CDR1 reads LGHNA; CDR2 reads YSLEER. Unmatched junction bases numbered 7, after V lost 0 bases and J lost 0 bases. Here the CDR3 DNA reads TGCGCCAGCAGCCAAGAGGCGGGGGGCTTTAGCTCCTACAATGAGCAGTTCTTC. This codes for CASSQEAGGFSSYNEQFF.

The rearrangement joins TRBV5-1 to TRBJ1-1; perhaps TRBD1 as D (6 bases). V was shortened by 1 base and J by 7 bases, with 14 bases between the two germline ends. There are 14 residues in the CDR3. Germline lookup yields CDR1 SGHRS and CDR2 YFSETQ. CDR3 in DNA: TGCGCCAGCAGCTTGATGGGGGGGCGTATTGAAGCTTTCTTT. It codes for CASSLMGGRIEAFF.

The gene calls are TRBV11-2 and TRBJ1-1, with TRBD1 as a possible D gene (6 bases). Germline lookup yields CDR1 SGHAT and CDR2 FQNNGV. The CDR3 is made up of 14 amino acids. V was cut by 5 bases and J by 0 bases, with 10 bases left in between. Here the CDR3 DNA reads TGTGCCAGCAGCACACAGGGTATGAACACTGAAGCTTTCTTT. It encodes CASSTQGMNTEAFF.

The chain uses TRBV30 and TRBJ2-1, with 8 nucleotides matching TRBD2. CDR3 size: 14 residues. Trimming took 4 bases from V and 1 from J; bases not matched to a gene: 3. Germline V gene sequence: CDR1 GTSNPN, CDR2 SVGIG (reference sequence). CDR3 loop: CAWNGLASYNEQFF. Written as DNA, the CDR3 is TGTGCCTGGAACGGACTAGCTTCCTACAATGAGCAGTTCTTC.

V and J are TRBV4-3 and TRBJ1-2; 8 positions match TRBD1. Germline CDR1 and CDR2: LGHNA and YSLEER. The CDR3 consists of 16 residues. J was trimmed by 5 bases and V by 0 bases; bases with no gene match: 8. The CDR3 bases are TGCGCCAGCAGCCAAGATGAAGCAGGGGGCAGGTATGGCTACACCTTC. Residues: CASSQDEAGGRYGYTF.

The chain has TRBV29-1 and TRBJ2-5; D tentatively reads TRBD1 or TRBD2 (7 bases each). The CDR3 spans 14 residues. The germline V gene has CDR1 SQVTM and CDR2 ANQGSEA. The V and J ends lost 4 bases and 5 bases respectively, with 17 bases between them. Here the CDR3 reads CSVGARQGGETQYF. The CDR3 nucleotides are TGCAGCGTTGGGGCCCGACAGGGAGGGGAGACCCAGTACTTC.

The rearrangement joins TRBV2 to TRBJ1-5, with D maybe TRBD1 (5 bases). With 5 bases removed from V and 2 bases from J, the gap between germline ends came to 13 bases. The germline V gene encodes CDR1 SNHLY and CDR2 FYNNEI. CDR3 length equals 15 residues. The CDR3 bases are TGTGCCAGCAGTACTCAGGGTAGGGGCAATCAGCCCCAGCATTTT. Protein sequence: CASSTQGRGNQPQHF. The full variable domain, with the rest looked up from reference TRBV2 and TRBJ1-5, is EPEVTQTPSHQVTQMGQEVILRCVPISNHLYFYWYRQILGQKVEFLVSFYNNEISEKSEIFDDQFSVERPDGSNFTLKIRSTKLEDSAMYFCASSTQGRGNQPQHFGDGTRLSIL.

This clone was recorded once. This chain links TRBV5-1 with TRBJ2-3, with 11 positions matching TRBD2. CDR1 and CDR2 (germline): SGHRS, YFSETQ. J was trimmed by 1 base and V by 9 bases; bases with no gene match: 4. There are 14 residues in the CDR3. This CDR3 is CATNSGGGTDTQYF. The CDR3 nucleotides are TGCGCCACCAATAGCGGGGGGGGCACAGATACGCAGTATTTT.

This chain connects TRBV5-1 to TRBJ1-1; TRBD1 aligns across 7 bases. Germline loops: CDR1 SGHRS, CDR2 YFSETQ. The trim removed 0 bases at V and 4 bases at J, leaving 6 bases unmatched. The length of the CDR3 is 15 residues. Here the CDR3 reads CASSLDRGVGTEAFF. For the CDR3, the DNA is TGCGCCAGCAGCTTGGACAGGGGAGTCGGCACTGAAGCTTTCTTT.